A selection of T cell receptor beta chains follows, all from one sample in a study of blood T cell repertoires in COVID-19. TCRdb's copy holds only in-frame clones and misses some; the assay was immunoSEQ multiplex PCR. This table has about 170,000 clones, 84% appearing once. Sequencing used peripheral blood. The receptors originated from a human donor with acute or convalescent COVID-19. The donor label of this sample is uncertain. Both conserved end residues are part of each CDR3. Each record gives: clone size, D gene, J gene, V gene, CDR3 DNA, CDR3 protein. A D gene is named only where the DNA matches it firmly. Size is stated for part of the rows, as once, few or many counts, or as a class when the clone is expanded.

clone size: -; D gene: TRBD2; J gene: TRBJ2-1; V gene: TRBV9; CDR3 DNA: TGTGCCAGCAGCGCCCCGGGACTAGCGGGGGGCATCGACAATGAGCAGTTCTTC; CDR3 protein: CASSAPGLAGGIDNEQFF
clone size: once; D gene: -; J gene: TRBJ1-5; V gene: TRBV18; CDR3 DNA: TGTGCCAGCTCACCTCGACAAGCCGGTCAGCCCCAGCATTTT; CDR3 protein: CASSPRQAGQPQHF
clone size: -; D gene: TRBD1; J gene: TRBJ2-4; V gene: TRBV29-1; CDR3 DNA: TGCAGCGTTGGTGACAGGGAGCGATTAGCCAAAAACATTCAGTACTTC; CDR3 protein: CSVGDRERLAKNIQYF
clone size: once; D gene: TRBD1; J gene: TRBJ2-5; V gene: TRBV7-7; CDR3 DNA: TGTGCTAGCAGCTCCCCGGACAGGGGTGAGGAGACCCAGTACTTC; CDR3 protein: CASSSPDRGEETQYF
clone size: once; D gene: -; J gene: TRBJ1-1; V gene: TRBV10-1; CDR3 DNA: TGCGCCAGCAGTGAGTCGAGGGGGGGGCACACTGAAGCTTTCTTT; CDR3 protein: CASSESRGGHTEAFF
clone size: -; D gene: -; J gene: TRBJ2-5; V gene: TRBV2; CDR3 DNA: TGTGCCAGCAGGCTAGACAGGAGCCAAGAGACCCAGTACTTC; CDR3 protein: CASRLDRSQETQYF
clone size: once; D gene: -; J gene: TRBJ2-1; V gene: TRBV2; CDR3 DNA: TGTGCCAGCAGTGAAGGAGGAGGGAAATACAATGAGCAGTTCTTC; CDR3 protein: CASSEGGGKYNEQFF
clone size: -; D gene: -; J gene: TRBJ2-7; V gene: TRBV11-2; CDR3 DNA: TGTGCCAGCAGCCTCTACTACGAGCAGTACTTC; CDR3 protein: CASSLYYEQYF
clone size: -; D gene: -; J gene: TRBJ1-2; V gene: TRBV5-4; CDR3 DNA: TGTGCCAGCAGCCCACCCCGCTTGACAGGCAACTATGGCTACACCTTC; CDR3 protein: CASSPPRLTGNYGYTF
clone size: -; D gene: -; J gene: TRBJ1-1; V gene: TRBV5-1; CDR3 DNA: TGCGCCAGCAGCTTGGGCCCCGCAGGAGGGGCAGACACTGAAGCTTTCTTT; CDR3 protein: CASSLGPAGGADTEAFF
clone size: -; D gene: -; J gene: TRBJ1-6; V gene: TRBV9; CDR3 DNA: TGTGCCGGGGTACGGGGCTCCTATAATTCACCCCTCCACTTT; CDR3 protein: CAGVRGSYNSPLHF
clone size: -; D gene: TRBD1; J gene: TRBJ1-5; V gene: TRBV19; CDR3 DNA: TGTGCCAGTAGTCAGGGGGCGCGGGGCAATCAGCCCCAGCATTTT; CDR3 protein: CASSQGARGNQPQHF
clone size: -; D gene: TRBD2; J gene: TRBJ2-1; V gene: TRBV3-1/TRBV3-2; CDR3 DNA: TGTGCCAGCAGCCAAGAAACTAGCGTTAATGAGCAGTTCTTC; CDR3 protein: CASSQETSVNEQFF
clone size: -; D gene: TRBD1; J gene: TRBJ2-1; V gene: TRBV7-8; CDR3 DNA: TGTGCCAGCAGCCCCCGGGACAGGTTGATCAATGAGCAGTTCTTC; CDR3 protein: CASSPRDRLINEQFF
clone size: -; D gene: -; J gene: TRBJ1-2; V gene: TRBV7-9; CDR3 DNA: TGTGCCAGCAGCTTCGGGGATACTAACTATGGCTACACCTTC; CDR3 protein: CASSFGDTNYGYTF
clone size: few; D gene: -; J gene: TRBJ1-5; V gene: TRBV6-5; CDR3 DNA: TGTGCCAGCAGTTACGCGGGACGTAGCAATCAGCCCCAGCATTTT; CDR3 protein: CASSYAGRSNQPQHF
clone size: -; D gene: TRBD1; J gene: TRBJ1-4; V gene: TRBV5-6; CDR3 DNA: TGTGCCAGCAGTCGGGACAGGGAATCTTTCGGCGAAAAACTGTTTTTT; CDR3 protein: CASSRDRESFGEKLFF
clone size: -; D gene: -; J gene: TRBJ2-6; V gene: TRBV6-5; CDR3 DNA: TGTGCCAGCAGGACACGGAGGTCTGGGGCCAACGTCCTGACTTTC; CDR3 protein: CASRTRRSGANVLTF
clone size: -; D gene: TRBD1; J gene: TRBJ1-2; V gene: TRBV4-1; CDR3 DNA: TGCGCCAGCAGCCCCAGAGACAGGGCAGACTACTATGGCTACACCTTC; CDR3 protein: CASSPRDRADYYGYTF
clone size: few; D gene: -; J gene: TRBJ1-5; V gene: TRBV20-1; CDR3 DNA: TGCAGTGCTAGTAACCAGGGGAACAATCAGCCCCAGCATTTT; CDR3 protein: CSASNQGNNQPQHF
clone size: -; D gene: TRBD1; J gene: TRBJ2-7; V gene: TRBV19; CDR3 DNA: TGTGCCAGTAGTATAGCACAGGGGCCCACCTACGAGCAGTACTTC; CDR3 protein: CASSIAQGPTYEQYF
clone size: -; D gene: -; J gene: TRBJ1-2; V gene: TRBV15; CDR3 DNA: TGTGCCACCAGCAGAGGATCTTTGGGGGGGCAGTTCTATGGCTACACCTTC; CDR3 protein: CATSRGSLGGQFYGYTF